The clone carrying this T cell receptor beta chain appeared a single time. This sample stems from a study of blood T cell repertoires in COVID-19. For the study at large: Both acute and convalescent COVID-19 samples were obtained from the United States, Italy and Spain. T cells, B-cell-depleted T cells, or PBMCs provided the cDNA or gDNA that served as material.

Germline CDR1 reads KGHSH; CDR2 reads LQKENI. V was pared by 1 base and J by 0 bases, with 10 bases between. CDR3 length equals 16 residues. A Seattle source enrolled patients during active infection and followed them longitudinally. The assay was immunoSEQ multiplex PCR, and TCRdb's table has in-frame clones only and misses some. The data show 180,000 or so clones, 86% seen once. The chain is built from TRBV18 and TRBJ1-5, with D maybe TRBD1 (5 bases). The clonotype comes from a woman aged 60-75 years with COVID-19, enrolled during active disease. The sequenced sample was peripheral blood. DNA for the CDR3: TGTGCCAGCTCACCACGAACAGGAGATAGCAATCAGCCCCAGCATTTT. Amino acids: CASSPRTGDSNQPQHF.